This is a list of T cell receptor beta chains from one sample in a study of T cell clones after liver transplantation. Clones were sequenced by immunoSEQ multiplex PCR, and TCRdb holds only the in-frame ones, with some missing. Of about 51,000 clones listed, 86% are singletons. The sample in question was CD8+ T cells from blood, obtained 12 months after liver transplant. Receptors originate from a human patient who received a liver transplant. Some T cells may be transferred from the graft donor. CDR3s include the opening cysteine and the closing phenylalanine or tryptophan. D genes are given only for firm matches. For some rows the clone size is stated as once, few or many, or as a class when expanded; others skip it.

clone_size | j_call | d_call | v_call | cdr3_nt | cdr3_aa
once | TRBJ1-1 | - | TRBV6-5 | TGTGCCAGCAGTCACGGGGTTGTAGCTTTCTTT | CASSHGVVAFF
- | TRBJ2-7 | - | TRBV29-1 | TGCAGCGTAAGGACATACTCCTACGAGCAGTACTTC | CSVRTYSYEQYF
once | TRBJ2-1 | TRBD2 | TRBV10-1 | TGCGCCAGCAGTGAAGCGCGGGAGTTGAATGAGCAGTTCTTC | CASSEARELNEQFF
few | TRBJ2-2 | - | TRBV19 | TGTGCCAGTATCTCCAGGAACACCGGGGAGCTGTTTTTT | CASISRNTGELFF
- | TRBJ2-7 | - | TRBV18 | TGTGCCAGCTCACCACCGGGAAACGGTCCGATACACTACGAGCAGTACTTC | CASSPPGNGPIHYEQYF
- | TRBJ2-7 | TRBD2 | TRBV19 | TGTGCCAGTAGTATAGACCCTGGGACTAGCGGACTATTCCAGCAGTACTTC | CASSIDPGTSGLFQQYF
- | TRBJ2-2 | - | TRBV27 | TGTGCCAGCACCCTTCTAGCGTCGAACACCGGGGAGCTGTTTTTT | CASTLLASNTGELFF
- | TRBJ1-2 | - | TRBV27 | TGTGCCAGCAGTCCGGGGGTCAGTTCCCTCTATGGCTACACCTTC | CASSPGVSSLYGYTF
- | TRBJ1-2 | - | TRBV9 | TGTGCCAGCAGCGTCGGGACAAACTATGGCTACACCTTC | CASSVGTNYGYTF
- | TRBJ1-1 | - | TRBV7-2 | TGTGCCAGCAGCTTAGTAGGCACCGGCAATGAAGCTTTCTTT | CASSLVGTGNEAFF
few | TRBJ2-7 | TRBD2 | TRBV5-4 | TGTGCCAGCAGTGTGCGGGAGAGCCCCTACGAGCAGTACTTC | CASSVRESPYEQYF
- | TRBJ1-5 | - | TRBV12-5 | TGTGCTAGTGGTTTGGACAGTTTCGAGCCCCAGCATTTT | CASGLDSFEPQHF
- | TRBJ2-1 | - | TRBV7-9 | TGTGCCAGCAGCTTAGTTACGCCACAGGGGTTCTTC | CASSLVTPQGFF
- | TRBJ2-5 | - | TRBV7-8 | TGTGCCAGCAGCTTAATCCTCTGGGGGTCGGAGACCCAGTACTTC | CASSLILWGSETQYF
- | TRBJ2-7 | TRBD2 | TRBV4-1 | TGCGCCAGCAGCCAAGATACTAGCGGATCATTCTACGAGCAGTACTTC | CASSQDTSGSFYEQYF
- | TRBJ2-7 | TRBD2 | TRBV5-1 | TGCGCCAGCAGCTTGACTGGCGGGAGTCACTACGAGCAGTACTTC | CASSLTGGSHYEQYF
- | TRBJ2-2 | - | TRBV5-1 | TGCGCCAGCAGCTTGGACCCCACCGGGGAGCTGTTTTTT | CASSLDPTGELFF
- | TRBJ2-7 | - | TRBV7-8 | TGTGCCAGCAGCTCAGGGGTTCGCGAGCAGTACTTC | CASSSGVREQYF
- | TRBJ2-2 | - | TRBV4-1 | TGCGCCAGCAGCCATAGGATAAACACCGGGGAGCTGTTTTTT | CASSHRINTGELFF
- | TRBJ2-7 | - | TRBV20-1 | TGCAGTGCTAACCACGAGCAGTACTTC | CSANHEQYF
- | TRBJ1-4 | - | TRBV13 | TGTGCCAGCAGCCTCTCGAGGGGGGGAAATGAAAAACTGTTTTTT | CASSLSRGGNEKLFF
- | TRBJ1-3 | TRBD1 | TRBV7-6 | TGTGCCAGCAGCTTAGAAACGGGACAGAGCTCTGGAAACACCATATATTTT | CASSLETGQSSGNTIYF
- | TRBJ1-5 | - | TRBV27 | TGTGCCAGCAGTTGGTTCGCCGATTTCCCCCAGCATTTT | CASSWFADFPQHF
- | TRBJ1-5 | - | TRBV27 | TGTGCCAGCAGTTTGTCCCAGGGTTATCTCCCCCAGCATTTT | CASSLSQGYLPQHF
- | TRBJ2-1 | - | TRBV7-2 | TGTGCCAGCAGCTTAGGCGGGGTCAATGAGCAGTTCTTC | CASSLGGVNEQFF
- | TRBJ2-2 | TRBD2 | TRBV4-3 | TGCGCCAGCAGCCAAGATCCGTCAGCGGGAAGAAACACCGGGGAGCTGTTTTTT | CASSQDPSAGRNTGELFF
- | TRBJ2-7 | - | TRBV19 | TGTGCCAGTAGTGATTTTGGCGGAGACTACGAGCAGTACTTC | CASSDFGGDYEQYF
- | TRBJ2-3 | - | TRBV27 | TGTGCCAGCAGTTTCCTTCAGTCTGTCTTCGATACGCAGTATTTT | CASSFLQSVFDTQYF
- | TRBJ2-3 | - | TRBV7-9 | TGTGCCAGCAGCTTAGCGCTAGGGGGAGATACGCAGTATTTT | CASSLALGGDTQYF
few | TRBJ2-1 | TRBD2 | TRBV7-6 | TGTGCCAGCAGCTTACTAGCGGGAGGGGGTTACAATGAGCAGTTCTTC | CASSLLAGGGYNEQFF
- | TRBJ2-1 | - | TRBV9 | TGTGCCAGCAGCGTAGAGGGGATTTCCTACAATGAGCAGTTCTTC | CASSVEGISYNEQFF
- | TRBJ2-7 | TRBD1 | TRBV4-1 | TGCGCCAGCAGCCAAGATGGGGGGGGACAGGGGATTCAGGAGCAGTACTTC | CASSQDGGGQGIQEQYF
once | TRBJ1-1 | - | TRBV5-1 | TGCGCCAGCAGCTTATGGAGGGTTGGAGGTCTGAACACTGAAGCTTTCTTT | CASSLWRVGGLNTEAFF
- | TRBJ1-5 | - | TRBV19 | TGTGCCAGTAGTACACTTCCTGGGGGGAATCAGCCCCAGCATTTT | CASSTLPGGNQPQHF
- | TRBJ2-1 | TRBD2 | TRBV7-9 | TGTGCCAGCAGCTCCACCCCTCCCGGGACTAATTTCCATGAGCAGTTCTTC | CASSSTPPGTNFHEQFF
- | TRBJ2-7 | TRBD1 | TRBV28 | TGTGCCAGCAGAGGGACAGTTAAATCCTACGAGCAGTACTTC | CASRGTVKSYEQYF
- | TRBJ2-7 | - | TRBV28 | TGTGCCAGCAGTTATGGCAGCTACGAGCAGTACTTC | CASSYGSYEQYF
- | TRBJ2-3 | - | TRBV19 | TGTGCCAGTAGTATCCACATTGGGCGCACAGATACGCAGTATTTT | CASSIHIGRTDTQYF
once | TRBJ2-1 | TRBD2 | TRBV7-9 | TGTGCCAGCAGTTTTAGCGGGAGGCTATACAATGAGCAGTTCTTC | CASSFSGRLYNEQFF
few | TRBJ1-5 | - | TRBV28 | TGTGCCATAGGACGGAAGAATCAGCCCCAGCATTTT | CAIGRKNQPQHF
few | TRBJ1-1 | - | TRBV6-1 | TGTGCCAGCACTCAGACCGATAACACTGAAGCTTTCTTT | CASTQTDNTEAFF
once | TRBJ2-1 | - | TRBV27 | TGTGCCAGCAGTACGACAGACTCTCATGGGCAGTTCTTC | CASSTTDSHGQFF